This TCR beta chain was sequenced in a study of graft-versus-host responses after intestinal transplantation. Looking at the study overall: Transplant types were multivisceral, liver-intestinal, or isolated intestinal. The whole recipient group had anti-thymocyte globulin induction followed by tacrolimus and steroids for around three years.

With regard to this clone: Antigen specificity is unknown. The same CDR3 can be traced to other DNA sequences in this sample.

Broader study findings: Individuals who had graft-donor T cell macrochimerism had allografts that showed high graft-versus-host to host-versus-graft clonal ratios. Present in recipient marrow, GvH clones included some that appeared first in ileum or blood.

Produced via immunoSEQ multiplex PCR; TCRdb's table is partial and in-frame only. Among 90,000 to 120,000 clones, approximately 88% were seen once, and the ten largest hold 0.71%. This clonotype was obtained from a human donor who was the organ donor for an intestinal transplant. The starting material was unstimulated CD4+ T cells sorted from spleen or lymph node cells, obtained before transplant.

The CDR3 coding sequence is TGTGCCAGCAGCTTAACGGGCGGTAATCAGCCCCAGCATTTT. This translates into CASSLTGGNQPQHF. V usage is TRBV7-3 and J usage is TRBJ1-5; D is unclear. Trimming left V 0 bases short and J 4 bases short, with 7 bases between. The germline V gene encodes CDR1 SGHTA and CDR2 FQGTGA. The CDR3 consists of 14 residues.